This record looks at one T cell receptor (beta chain) sequence and its context. Its antigen is not known. Germline assignment: CDR1 SGHDN and CDR2 FVKESK. V was pared by 4 bases and J by 6 bases, with 7 bases of the junction left unmatched. There are 15 residues in the CDR3. The data are from a study of cytomegalovirus exposure and HLA in healthy donors. Study-wide findings and caveats: CMV antigen specificity of three CMV-associated chains was confirmed in vitro. When presence/absence was analysed, sequencing depth was taken to be roughly uniform across donors. A later analysis linked a missense DCLRE1C variant to TCR beta V- and J-gene trimming. Exclusion applied to some V segments, including TRBV6-2 and TRBV6-3, as they were indistinguishable.

The PCR used 60 Vbeta and 13 Jbeta primers. Clones were sequenced by immunoSEQ multiplex PCR, and TCRdb holds only the in-frame ones, with some missing. Of fewer than 200,000 clones in the sample, around 81% are singletons; the top ten hold over 2%. This clonotype was obtained from a woman aged 25 to 45 in good health and CMV-seronegative. Sample: PBMCs. This chain connects TRBV14 to TRBJ2-2, with TRBD1 matching 8 bases. CDR3 nucleotide sequence: TGTGCCAGCAGCCGGGACAGGATCTGGGCCGGGGAGCTGTTTTTT. This translates into CASSRDRIWAGELFF.